The rows below give T cell receptor beta chains drawn from one sample of a study of control samples from healthy donors and cancer patients. The table came from immunoSEQ multiplex PCR; TCRdb's copy has only in-frame clones and leaves some out. The repertoire includes 150,000 or so clones, around 96% of them detected once, and approximately 6.1% sits in the top ten. Specimen: blood. These receptors originate from a man aged 40-49 years in good health. Both conserved end residues are trimmed from each CDR3. Fields, in order: V gene, J gene, CDR3 protein.

TRBV7-9	TRBJ1-2	ASSLGGSGRGSYGYT
TRBV4-1	TRBJ2-7	ASSQGTGETYEQY
TRBV19	TRBJ2-1	ASGGSSYNEQF
TRBV6-6	TRBJ1-1	ASSYSGIKNTEAF
TRBV27	TRBJ1-2	ASSPRGGASYGYT
TRBV12-3/TRBV12-4	TRBJ1-5	ASSFWSNQPQH
TRBV7-3	TRBJ2-1	ASSSTSGGALIPYNEQF
TRBV5-1	TRBJ1-1	ASSPDRGPRGEAF
TRBV7-9	TRBJ2-5	ASSLSGQAVETQY
TRBV18	TRBJ1-4	ASSALGLREKLF
TRBV5-1	TRBJ2-7	ASSPRDRTYEQY
TRBV10-2	TRBJ1-1	ASSARVMNTEAF
TRBV11-1	TRBJ1-5	ASSLGGDSQPQH
TRBV5-1	TRBJ2-2	ASSSVGHTGELF
TRBV12-3/TRBV12-4	TRBJ1-1	ASMDTENTEAF
TRBV3-1/TRBV3-2	TRBJ2-3	ASSHGLAGAEGDTQY
TRBV2	TRBJ2-3	ASSELGVFGTDTQY
TRBV6-5	TRBJ2-3	ASSYSAGGTDTQY
TRBV24-1	TRBJ1-2	ATSSRDRGDGYT
TRBV27	TRBJ1-1	ASKYRGANTEAF
TRBV28	TRBJ1-4	ASSRDSINEKLF
TRBV27	TRBJ1-6	ASSSAGRMSPLH
TRBV5-1	TRBJ2-3	ASSLEVPSTDTQY
TRBV5-1	TRBJ1-4	ASSLDPGTANEKLF
TRBV30	TRBJ2-3	AWSWWTDTQY
TRBV7-2	TRBJ2-6	ASSHDSSGANVLT
TRBV24-1	TRBJ1-6	ATSAPTGGKHSPLH
TRBV5-1	TRBJ2-3	ASSLAMGSSTDTQY
TRBV11-2	TRBJ2-3	ASSSGTGTTDTQY
TRBV5-1	TRBJ1-1	ASSLVAANTEAF
TRBV29-1	TRBJ1-2	SAGTPGYT
TRBV27	TRBJ1-6	ASSPLEGASPLH
TRBV2	TRBJ1-2	ASSEGDGYT
TRBV5-4	TRBJ1-2	ASSSIHGGAPSSNYGYT